Below are 10 T cell receptor beta chains sequenced from a single sample in a study of Ad26.COV2.S vaccination and SARS-CoV-2 variants. This sample's treatment: roughly 19 received Ad26.COV2.S at low or high dose, single or two shots; roughly five received placebo; per-sample allocation not given. Sampling occurred on day 63 after the first vaccine or placebo injection. The method was immunoSEQ multiplex PCR; TCRdb's version includes in-frame clones alone and lacks a portion of them. The table includes 450,000 to 550,000 clones, roughly nine tenths detected once. The source material was peripheral blood, sampled in a trial of Ad26.COV2.S vaccine versus placebo. Receptor source: a person aged 18 to 59 who received the Ad26.COV2.S COVID-19 vaccine or a placebo.

This chain connects TRBV20-1 to TRBJ2-5, with 9 bases that match TRBD2. CDR3 length equals 15 residues. Germline CDR1 DFQATT, CDR2 SNEGSKA (reference sequence). Trimming took 3 bases from V and 4 from J; bases not matched to a gene: 9. Written as DNA, the CDR3 is TGCAGTGCTAGTGGGAGCGGGGGGTTTGGAGAGACCCAGTACTTC. Protein product: CSASGSGGFGETQYF.

The chain has TRBV10-3 and TRBJ2-3; perhaps TRBD2 as D (6 bases). The CDR3 consists of 15 residues. Germline loops: CDR1 ENHRY, CDR2 SYGVKD. Trimming left V 8 bases short and J 4 bases short, with 19 bases between. CDR3 in DNA: TGTGCCATCGGGTTCGGGCAGGGAGGTTCAGATACGCAGTATTTT. This encodes CAIGFGQGGSDTQYF.

The chain has TRBV6-5 and TRBJ1-1, with no clear D. CDR1 and CDR2 (germline): MNHEY, SVGAGI. The CDR3 length is 16 residues. V was trimmed by 2 bases and J by 1 base, leaving 14 bases between them. The CDR3 spells CASSYLFGRQNTEAFF. The CDR3 nucleotides read TGTGCCAGCAGTTACCTTTTCGGCAGGCAGAACACTGAAGCTTTCTTT.

The chain is built from TRBV7-3 and TRBJ2-7; TRBD2 matches 10 bases. The trim removed 6 bases at V and 0 bases at J, leaving 8 bases unmatched. CDR3 size: 16 residues. The germline CDR1 and CDR2 sequences are SGHTA and FQGTGA. DNA of the CDR3: TGTGCCAGCAGAGGAGCGGGAGGGCCCAGCTCCTACGAGCAGTACGTC. Its translation is CASRGAGGPSSYEQYV.

The V and J genes are TRBV5-1 and TRBJ2-5, with 15 bases fitting TRBD2. This CDR3 spans 17 amino acids. The germline V gene has CDR1 SGHRS and CDR2 YFSETQ. Unmatched junction bases numbered 7, after V lost 4 bases and J lost 3 bases. CDR3 DNA sequence: TGCGCCAGCAGCCAGGGACTAGCGGGGGGTCCTGAAGAGACCCAGTACTTC. Translating gives CASSQGLAGGPEETQYF.

The chain combines TRBV13 with TRBJ2-7; the match to TRBD2 covers 11 bases. The CDR3 loop spans 15 amino acids. The V gene end was trimmed by 6 bases and the J gene end by 3 bases; junction bases not matched to a gene: 7. The germline CDR1 and CDR2 sequences are PRHDT and FYEKMQ (reference sequence). The CDR3 DNA is TGTGCCAGCAGTTCTAGCGGGGGGATCATCTACGAGCAGTACTTC. Its translation: CASSSSGGIIYEQYF.

The chain is built from TRBV25-1 and TRBJ1-1; 9 bases fit TRBD1. Trimming cost V 6 bases and J 5 bases; bases outside gene matches: 1. This CDR3 contains 12 residues. Germline V gene data show CDR1 as MGHDK and CDR2 as SYGVNS. The CDR3, as DNA: TGTGCCAGCAGACAGGGGGCGACTGAAGCTTTCTTT. Translating gives CASRQGATEAFF. Filled out from reference TRBV25-1 and TRBJ1-1, the complete variable domain reads EADIYQTPRYLVIGTGKKITLECSQTMGHDKMYWYQQDPGMELHLIHYSYGVNSTEKGDLSSESTVSRIRTEHFPLTLESARPSHTSQYLCASRQGATEAFFGQGTRLTVV.

The V call is TRBV7-8, the J call TRBJ1-1; the D is unclear. The CDR3 extends over 13 amino acids. Germline lookup yields CDR1 SGHVS and CDR2 FQNEAQ. V lost 3 bases and J lost 4, with 9 bases in between. The CDR3 sequence is CASSFLLGTEAFF. CDR3 DNA: TGTGCCAGCAGCTTCCTACTGGGCACTGAAGCTTTCTTT.

The chain couples TRBV12-3 or TRBV12-4 to TRBJ1-2; D is unclear. The CDR3 totals 12 residues. V was trimmed by 5 bases and J by 7 bases, leaving 11 bases between them. CDR3 residues: CASSGLMVGYTF. The CDR3 DNA follows: TGTGCCAGCAGTGGGTTAATGGTTGGCTACACCTTC.

The rearrangement links TRBV11-2 to TRBJ2-6; no definite D call. The CDR3 contains 15 residues. Germline V CDR1 and CDR2: SGHAT, FQNNGV. The V end lost 4 bases, the J end lost 6 bases, and 13 bases lay between the germline ends. CDR3 nucleotides: TGTGCCAGCAGCTCCTCCCTTGTGAAGGCCAACGTCCTGACTTTC. It is translated as CASSSSLVKANVLTF.